The clone carrying this T cell receptor beta chain showed up many times. The sample is drawn from a study of patients and donors after allogeneic stem cell transplantation. MiXCR was run by TCRdb on the RT-PCR reads, yielding one entry per CDR3 protein. The sample holds about 87,000 distinct CDR3 sequences, approximately 5.2% seen once. Input material: blood, either unsorted or a sorted T cell fraction (not recorded which). This TCR was recovered from a human donor who was either an allogeneic HSCT recipient or a stem cell or donor lymphocyte infusion donor (not recorded which). It is not recorded whose cells these are; they may come from a transplant donor.

The CDR3 region is CASSESSFGGNQPQHF. CDR3 DNA: TGTGCCAGCAGTGAAAGTAGCTTTGGGGGCAATCAGCCCCAGCATTTT. This sequence joins TRBV6-1 and TRBJ1-5; D is undetermined. Trimming left V 2 bases short and J 2 bases short, with 13 bases between. Germline V gives CDR1 MNHNS, CDR2 SASEGT. This CDR3 comprises 16 residues.